This paragraph reports one T cell receptor beta chain. This record belongs to a study of cytomegalovirus exposure and HLA in healthy donors. The CDR3 is made up of 16 amino acids. This PCR relied on a set of 60 Vbeta primers and 13 Jbeta primers. Repertoires were generated with immunoSEQ multiplex PCR, while TCRdb's copy carries only in-frame clones and drops some. The table shows around 120,000 clones, with roughly three fifths occurring only once. The rearrangement links TRBV21-1 to TRBJ1-5; TRBD1 is the table's D call, not checked against the DNA. TRBV21-1 is listed as a pseudogene. The source of this sequence is a woman aged 40 to 50 in good health and CMV-seropositive. The sample was PBMCs. The CDR3 coding sequence is TGTGCCAGCAGCAAACACAGGTTATATAGCAATCAGCCCCAGCATTTT. It specifies CASSKHRLYSNQPQHF.